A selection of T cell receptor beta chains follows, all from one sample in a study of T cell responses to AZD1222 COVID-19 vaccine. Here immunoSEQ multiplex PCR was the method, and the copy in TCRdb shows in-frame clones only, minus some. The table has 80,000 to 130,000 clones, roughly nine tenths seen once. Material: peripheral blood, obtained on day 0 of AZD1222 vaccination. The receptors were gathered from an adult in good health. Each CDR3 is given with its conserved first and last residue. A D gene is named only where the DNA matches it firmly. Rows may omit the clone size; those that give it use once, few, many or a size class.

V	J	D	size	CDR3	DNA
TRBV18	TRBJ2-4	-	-	CASSPQTILAKNIQYF	TGTGCCAGCTCACCGCAGACAATACTAGCCAAAAACATTCAGTACTTC
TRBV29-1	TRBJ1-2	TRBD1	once	CSVDRGRGGYTF	TGCAGCGTGGACAGGGGGCGGGGTGGCTACACCTTC
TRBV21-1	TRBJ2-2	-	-	CASSVKVGRADDTGELFF	TGTGCCAGCAGCGTAAAGGTTGGCCGGGCGGACGACACCGGGGAGCTGTTTTTT
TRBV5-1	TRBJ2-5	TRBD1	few	CASSRQGQGQETQYF	TGCGCCAGCAGCCGACAGGGACAGGGGCAAGAGACCCAGTACTTC
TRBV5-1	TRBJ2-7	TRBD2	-	CASSLAGGPYEQYF	TGCGCCAGCAGCTTGGCGGGAGGGCCATACGAGCAGTACTTC
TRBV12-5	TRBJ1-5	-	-	CASGLGQPNQPQHF	TGTGCTAGTGGTTTGGGACAACCGAATCAGCCCCAGCATTTT
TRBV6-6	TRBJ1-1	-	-	CASSSHLGTEAFF	TGTGCCAGCAGTTCCCATTTGGGCACTGAAGCTTTCTTT
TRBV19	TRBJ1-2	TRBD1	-	CASSMKGTGYGYTF	TGTGCCAGTAGTATGAAAGGGACAGGGTATGGCTACACCTTC
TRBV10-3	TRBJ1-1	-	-	CAISQDLGNTEAFF	TGTGCCATCAGTCAGGACTTGGGAAACACTGAAGCTTTCTTT
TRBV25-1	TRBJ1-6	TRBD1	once	CASRTRTGYNSPLHF	TGTGCCAGCAGGACTAGGACAGGATATAATTCACCCCTCCACTTT
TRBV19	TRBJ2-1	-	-	CASSTGTYSYNEQFF	TGTGCCAGTAGTACCGGGACTTACTCCTACAATGAGCAGTTCTTC
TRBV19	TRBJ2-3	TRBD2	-	CASSFLAGDTDTQYF	TGTGCCAGTAGTTTCCTAGCGGGAGACACAGATACGCAGTATTTT
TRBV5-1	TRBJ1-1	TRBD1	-	CASSVGQGSTEAFF	TGCGCCAGCAGCGTCGGACAGGGAAGCACTGAAGCTTTCTTT
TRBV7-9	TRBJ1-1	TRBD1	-	CASSLRTGGEVAFF	TGTGCCAGCAGCTTACGCACAGGGGGCGAGGTAGCTTTCTTT
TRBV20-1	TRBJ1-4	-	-	CSAPVLEKLFF	TGCAGTGCTCCCGTCCTCGAAAAACTGTTTTTT
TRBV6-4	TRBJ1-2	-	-	CASSDWMQGYGYTF	TGTGCCAGCAGTGACTGGATGCAGGGGTATGGCTACACCTTC
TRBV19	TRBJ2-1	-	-	CASSIVGPASYNEQFF	TGTGCCAGTAGTATAGTTGGGCCCGCCTCCTACAATGAGCAGTTCTTC
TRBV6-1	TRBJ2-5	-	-	CASSDGAGQETQYF	TGTGCCAGCAGTGATGGTGCGGGACAAGAGACCCAGTACTTC
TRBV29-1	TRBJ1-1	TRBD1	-	CSVDRYGQGETEAFF	TGCAGCGTTGACAGATACGGACAGGGTGAGACTGAAGCTTTCTTT
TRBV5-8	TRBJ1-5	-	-	CASSRPREPQHF	TGTGCCAGCAGCCGCCCACGGGAGCCCCAGCATTTT
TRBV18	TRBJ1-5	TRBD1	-	CASSPSGQGLGNQPQHF	TGTGCCAGCTCACCTTCGGGACAGGGTCTGGGGAATCAGCCCCAGCATTTT
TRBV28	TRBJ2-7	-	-	CASRLDPLGPQYF	TGTGCCAGCAGGCTCGATCCGTTAGGGCCGCAGTACTTC
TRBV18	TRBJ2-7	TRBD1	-	CASSPPTGSEQYF	TGTGCCAGCTCACCACCGACAGGGAGTGAGCAGTACTTC
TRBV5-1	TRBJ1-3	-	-	CASSLDGGPDSGNTIYF	TGCGCCAGCAGCTTGGATGGGGGGCCCGACTCTGGAAACACCATATATTTT
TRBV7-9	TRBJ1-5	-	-	CASSEQGRQPQHF	TGTGCCAGCAGTGAACAGGGAAGGCAGCCCCAGCATTTT
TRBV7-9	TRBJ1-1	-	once	CASSTWTVEAFF	TGTGCCAGCAGCACCTGGACGGTTGAAGCTTTCTTT
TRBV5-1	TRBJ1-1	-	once	CASSPEGHLNTEAFF	TGCGCCAGCAGCCCAGAGGGACACTTGAACACTGAAGCTTTCTTT
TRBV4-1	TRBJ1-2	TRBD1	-	CASSQDLLGTVSGYTF	TGCGCCAGCAGCCAAGATCTGCTGGGGACAGTCTCCGGCTACACCTTC
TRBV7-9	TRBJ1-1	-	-	CASSSLSGGNTEAFF	TGTGCCAGCAGCTCCCTTAGCGGCGGGAACACTGAAGCTTTCTTT
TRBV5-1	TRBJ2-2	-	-	CASSFSSLTGELFF	TGCGCCAGCAGCTTCTCCTCTCTCACCGGGGAGCTGTTTTTT
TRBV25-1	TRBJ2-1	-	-	CASSEVSWNEQFF	TGTGCCAGCAGTGAGGTGAGCTGGAATGAGCAGTTCTTC
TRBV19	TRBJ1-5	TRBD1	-	CASMGQRNQPQHF	TGTGCCAGTATGGGACAGAGGAATCAGCCCCAGCATTTT
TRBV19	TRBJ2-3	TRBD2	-	CASSSRSGPTDTQYF	TGTGCCAGTAGTTCACGTAGCGGGCCAACAGATACGCAGTATTTT
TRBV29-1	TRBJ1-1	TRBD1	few	CSAIKTGVSEAFF	TGCAGCGCCATAAAAACAGGGGTCTCTGAAGCTTTCTTT
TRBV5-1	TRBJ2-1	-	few	CASSHIPKIRGPSYNEQFF	TGCGCCAGCAGCCATATTCCCAAGATCAGGGGACCCTCCTACAATGAGCAGTTCTTC
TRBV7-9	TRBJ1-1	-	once	CASSPGQGTEAFF	TGTGCCAGCAGCCCGGGGCAGGGGACTGAAGCTTTCTTT
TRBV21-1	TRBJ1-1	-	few	CASSKCLSRQALWDTEAFF	TGTGCCAGCAGCAAATGCCTCTCTAGACAGGCCCTTTGGGACACTGAAGCTTTCTTT
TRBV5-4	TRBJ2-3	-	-	CASMHSRSEADTQYF	TGTGCCAGCATGCATAGTAGGAGCGAGGCAGATACGCAGTATTTT
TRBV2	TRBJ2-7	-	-	CASSEASRPYEQYF	TGTGCCAGCAGTGAAGCAAGCAGGCCCTACGAGCAGTACTTC
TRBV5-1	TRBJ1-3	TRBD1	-	CASSLGQGAPGNTIYF	TGCGCCAGCAGCTTGGGACAGGGGGCGCCTGGAAACACCATATATTTT
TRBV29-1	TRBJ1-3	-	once	CRLLVKGDPFYFSGNTIYF	TGCCGCCTTTTGGTTAAAGGCGATCCCTTCTATTTCTCTGGAAACACCATATATTTT
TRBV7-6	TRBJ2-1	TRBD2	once	CASSFSGRNAGNEQFF	TGTGCCAGCAGCTTTAGCGGGAGAAATGCTGGCAATGAGCAGTTCTTC
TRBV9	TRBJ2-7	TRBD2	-	CASSRTSQPYEQYF	TGTGCCAGCAGCAGGACTAGCCAACCTTACGAGCAGTACTTC
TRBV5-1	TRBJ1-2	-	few	CASSLVTADGYTF	TGCGCCAGCAGCTTGGTGACAGCCGATGGCTACACCTTC
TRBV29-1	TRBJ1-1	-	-	CSGQGNRAEAFF	TGCAGCGGTCAGGGGAATAGGGCTGAAGCTTTCTTT
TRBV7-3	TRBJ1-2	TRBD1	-	CASSLSQGDGYTF	TGTGCCAGCAGCTTATCGCAGGGGGACGGCTACACCTTC
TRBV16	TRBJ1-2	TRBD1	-	CASSQKGGASLGYGYTF	TGTGCCAGCAGCCAAAAAGGGGGCGCATCACTAGGGTATGGCTACACCTTC
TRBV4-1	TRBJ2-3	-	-	CASSPEAEDTQYF	TGCGCCAGCAGCCCTGAGGCGGAAGATACGCAGTATTTT
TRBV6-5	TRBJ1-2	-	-	CASGRGSRGYGYTF	TGTGCCAGCGGGAGAGGGTCGCGGGGCTATGGCTACACCTTC
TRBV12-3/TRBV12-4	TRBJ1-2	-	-	CASSFGQHYGYTF	TGTGCCAGCAGTTTTGGACAGCACTATGGCTACACCTTC
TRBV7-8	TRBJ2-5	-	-	CASSSDVGWRETQYF	TGTGCCAGCAGCTCCGACGTGGGATGGCGAGAGACCCAGTACTTC
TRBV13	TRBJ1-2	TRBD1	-	CASGQGGNYGYTF	TGTGCCAGCGGACAGGGAGGGAACTATGGCTACACCTTC
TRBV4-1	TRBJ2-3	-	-	CASSQRSDADTQYF	TGCGCCAGCAGCCAAAGGAGCGACGCAGATACGCAGTATTTT
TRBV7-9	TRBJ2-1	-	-	CASSLGGWVYNEQFF	TGTGCCAGCAGCTTAGGAGGTTGGGTTTACAATGAGCAGTTCTTC